This is a list of T cell receptor beta chains from one sample in a study of human T cells and chemical hapten exposure. TCRdb analysed the RACE reads with MiXCR anew, one entry per CDR3 protein. The table records fewer than 300,000 distinct CDR3 sequences, 8.6% of them present only once. Sample: whole blood, taken in connection with sensitization to the hapten diphenylcyclopropenone (DPC). The origin of the receptors is a woman in her forties with alopecia areata. Some clones in this sample may be carry-over from other donors' samples. The CDR3 runs from the conserved cysteine through the conserved F or W. D genes are given only for firm matches. Clone size is not always given. Where it is, it says once, few, many or a class for expanded clones.

V gene	clone size	D gene	J gene	CDR3 DNA	CDR3 protein
TRBV10-2	.	.	TRBJ1-6	TGCGCCAGCAGTGAGTCCGGACGGCTTTATAATTCACCCCTCCACTTT	CASSESGRLYNSPLHF
TRBV27	.	.	TRBJ1-3	TGTGCCAGCTCCTCAACCCGCTCTGGAAACACCATATATTTT	CASSSTRSGNTIYF
TRBV11-3	few	TRBD1	TRBJ2-2	TGTGCCAGCAGCTTAGATGGTCGACAGGGGTTGAACACCGGGGAGCTGTTTTTT	CASSLDGRQGLNTGELFF
TRBV3-1	.	TRBD2	TRBJ2-3	TGTGCCAGCAGCCAGACTAGCGCTACTAGCACAGATACGCAGTATTTT	CASSQTSATSTDTQYF
TRBV20-1	few	TRBD1	TRBJ1-2	TGCAGTGCCCCGACAGGGATGAACTATGGCTACACCTTC	CSAPTGMNYGYTF
TRBV6-1	few	.	TRBJ1-5	TGTGCCAGCAGTGGATCCGGGGGCGGTCAGCCCCAGCATTTT	CASSGSGGGQPQHF
TRBV6-1	.	TRBD1	TRBJ1-4	TGTGCCAGCAGTGAAACGACAGGGGAAGTCGAAAAACTGTTTTTT	CASSETTGEVEKLFF
TRBV7-9	many	.	TRBJ2-2	TGTGCCAGCAGCGCGGGGAATACAGGGCTCAACACCGGGGAGCTGTTTTTT	CASSAGNTGLNTGELFF
TRBV20-1	many	.	TRBJ2-7	TGCAGTGCTAGAGACCCTACTAGCCCATTCTACGAGCAGTACTTC	CSARDPTSPFYEQYF
TRBV28	many	TRBD1	TRBJ2-7	TGTGCCAGCAGGGCCCCGACAGGGAGTAGCGAGCAGTACTTC	CASRAPTGSSEQYF
TRBV30	.	TRBD2	TRBJ2-3	TGTGCCTGGAGTGGGGGAGCGGGAACGCAGTATTTT	CAWSGGAGTQYF
TRBV4-3	few	TRBD1	TRBJ1-3	TGCGCCAGCAGTCAGGGACAGAACTCTGGAAACACCATATATTTT	CASSQGQNSGNTIYF
TRBV23-1	few	TRBD2	TRBJ2-7	TGCGCCAGCAGTCAGCTCGGGAGGGCAGTTTACGAGCAGTACTTC	CASSQLGRAVYEQYF
TRBV2	few	.	TRBJ2-1	TGTGCCAGCAGTGGACGGGAGACCCTGGTGAATGAGCAGTTCTTC	CASSGRETLVNEQFF
TRBV12-3/TRBV12-4	few	.	TRBJ2-2	TGTGCCAGCAGTTTCGACATCCGAGGAGTCACCGGGGAGCTGTTTTTT	CASSFDIRGVTGELFF
TRBV4-1	many	TRBD1	TRBJ1-6	TGCGCCAGCAGCGGACGCCTTAACAGGGGTGGAAATTCACCCCTCCACTTT	CASSGRLNRGGNSPLHF
TRBV28	many	.	TRBJ2-3	TGTGCCAGCAGTTTAGAGAGACATCTGGAGTATTTT	CASSLERHLEYF
TRBV6-6	.	.	TRBJ2-2	TGTGCCAGCAGTTGGAACAGGGACACCGGGGAGCTGTTTTTT	CASSWNRDTGELFF
TRBV6-2/TRBV6-3	few	.	TRBJ2-4	TGTGCCAGCAGTTACCTTCGGACGGCCCTAGCCAAAAACATTCAGTACTTC	CASSYLRTALAKNIQYF
TRBV6-6	.	TRBD1	TRBJ1-1	TGTGCCAGCAGTCCGGGGACAGGGGGCCTCACTGAAGCTTTCTTT	CASSPGTGGLTEAFF
TRBV20-1	few	TRBD2	TRBJ2-1	TGCAGTGCTAGAGGGGGACTAGCGGGAGGGGTGGTCAATGAGCAGTTCTTC	CSARGGLAGGVVNEQFF
TRBV6-5	few	.	TRBJ2-2	TGTGCCAGCAGGGAGACGGCCGGGGAGCTGTTTTTT	CASRETAGELFF
TRBV4-1	.	.	TRBJ2-5	TGCGCCAGCAGCCAAGGTACTGGATCGGCCGCCCAGTACTTC	CASSQGTGSAAQYF
TRBV12-3/TRBV12-4	many	TRBD2	TRBJ2-1	TGTGCCAGCAGCACTAGCGGGAGCAGGGGGCGGCAGTTCTTC	CASSTSGSRGRQFF
TRBV2	few	TRBD2	TRBJ2-1	TGTGCCAGCGCAACTAGCGGGAGAGGCGATCGCAATGAGCAGTTCTTC	CASATSGRGDRNEQFF
TRBV29-1	.	TRBD2	TRBJ2-1	TGCAGCGTTGTTGGGGGGACTAGGAATGAGCAGTTCTTC	CSVVGGTRNEQFF
TRBV10-3	many	TRBD2	TRBJ2-3	TGTGCCATCAGTGGGACTAGCGCAGCTAGCACAGATACGCAGTATTTT	CAISGTSAASTDTQYF
TRBV12-3/TRBV12-4	.	.	TRBJ1-4	TGTGCCAGCAGACAGGGAGAGGAAAAACTGTCTTTT	CASRQGEEKLSF